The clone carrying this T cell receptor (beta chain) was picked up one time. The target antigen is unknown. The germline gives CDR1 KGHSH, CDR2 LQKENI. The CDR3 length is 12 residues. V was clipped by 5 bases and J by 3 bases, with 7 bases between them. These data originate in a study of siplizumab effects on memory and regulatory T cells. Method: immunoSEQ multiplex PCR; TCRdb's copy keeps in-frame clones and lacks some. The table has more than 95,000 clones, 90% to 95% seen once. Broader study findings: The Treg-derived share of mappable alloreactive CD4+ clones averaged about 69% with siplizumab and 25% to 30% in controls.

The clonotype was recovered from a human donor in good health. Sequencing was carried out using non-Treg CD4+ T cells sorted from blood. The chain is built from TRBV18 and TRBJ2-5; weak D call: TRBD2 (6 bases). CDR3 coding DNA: TGTGCCAGCTCAACGGGAGAAGAGACCCAGTACTTC. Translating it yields CASSTGEETQYF.